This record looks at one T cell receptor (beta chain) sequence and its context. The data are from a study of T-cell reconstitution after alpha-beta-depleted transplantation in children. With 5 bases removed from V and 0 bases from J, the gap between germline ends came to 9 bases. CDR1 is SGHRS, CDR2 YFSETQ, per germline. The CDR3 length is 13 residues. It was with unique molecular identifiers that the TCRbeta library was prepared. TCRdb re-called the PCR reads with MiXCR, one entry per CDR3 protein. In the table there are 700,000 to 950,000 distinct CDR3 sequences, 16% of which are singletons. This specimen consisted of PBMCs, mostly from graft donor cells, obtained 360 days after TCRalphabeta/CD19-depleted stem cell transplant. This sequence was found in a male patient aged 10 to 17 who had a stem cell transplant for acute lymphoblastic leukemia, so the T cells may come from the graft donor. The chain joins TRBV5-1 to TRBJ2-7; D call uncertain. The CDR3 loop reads CASRRGASYEQYF. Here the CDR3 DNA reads TGCGCCAGCAGGCGAGGAGCCTCCTACGAGCAGTACTTC.